The source of this T cell receptor (beta chain) is a study of cytomegalovirus exposure and HLA in healthy donors. Study as a whole: Both the 120 or so validation repertoires and the 666 first-cohort repertoires used the same platform, as reported by a later analysis. Study-wide findings and caveats: Confirmation was obtained in vitro that three CMV-associated chains are specific for CMV antigens. The authors listed 164 TCR beta chains as cytomegalovirus-associated. There were some public TCRs occurring in many donors, but most TCR sequences were rare.

Notes on this clone: Its antigen is unknown.

J gave up 0 bases and V 8 bases, and 3 bases lay outside the gene matches. The CDR3 totals 14 residues. Looked up from germline, CDR1 is MDHEN and CDR2 is SYDVKM. Assay used: immunoSEQ multiplex PCR; TCRdb lists only in-frame clones, some missing. The table shows about 240,000 clones, with around 85% occurring only once. This TCR was recovered from a woman aged 30 to 39 in good health and CMV-seropositive. Source material: PBMCs. The chain is built from TRBV28 and TRBJ2-5; 10 positions agree with TRBD2. The CDR3 DNA sequence: TGTGCCAGCGAGACTAGCGGGTACCAAGAGACCCAGTACTTC. Its translation is CASETSGYQETQYF.